This TCR beta chain derives from a study of OX40 agonist ivuxolimab in advanced cancers. Across the whole study: The patients received agonistic anti-OX40 (CD134) antibody ivuxolimab. Hepatocellular carcinoma, melanoma, renal cell or head and neck cancer occurred in dose-escalation patients. Study-wide points: At 0.1 to 3.0 mg/kg, clonal expansion of CD4+ and CD8+ blood T cells had occurred by week 6. Among the lowest levels of clonal expansion were found in partial responders at 0.1-3.0 mg/kg.

Method: immunoSEQ multiplex PCR; TCRdb's copy keeps in-frame clones and lacks some. The sample carries over 100,000 clones, 90% recorded once. The CDR3 sequence is 15 residues long. Germline CDR1 and CDR2: MDHEN and SYDVKM. V gave up 3 bases and J gave up 1 base; unmatched junction bases: 6. As concerns this clone: Antigen: not known.

This clonotype was obtained from an adult with an advanced solid tumor such as melanoma, head and neck, liver or kidney cancer. The source material was CD4+ or CD8+ T cells sorted from blood, sampled in a trial of the OX40 agonist ivuxolimab. The chain joins TRBV28 to TRBJ2-7, with 7 bases that match TRBD2. Written as DNA, the CDR3 is TGTGCCAGCAGTTTTAGCGGGTCCCGTTCCTACGAGCAGTACTTC. It specifies CASSFSGSRSYEQYF.